These 26 T cell receptor beta chains share one sample of origin, sequenced in a study of cytomegalovirus exposure and HLA in healthy donors. With 60 Vbeta and 13 Jbeta primers, the PCR was carried out. Here immunoSEQ multiplex PCR was the method, and the copy in TCRdb shows in-frame clones only, minus some. The sample lists nearly 200,000 clones, 75% to 90% seen once, with approximately 6.5% in the top ten. Sequencing was performed on PBMCs. The source is a woman in her forties or fifties in good health and CMV-seropositive.

This rearrangement joins TRBV5-6 to TRBJ1-4, with 8 positions matching TRBD1. This CDR3 is 14 amino acids long. The ends lost 3 bases at V and 7 bases at J; junction bases unmatched: 5. Per germline, CDR1 SGHDT and CDR2 YYEEEE. The chain's CDR3 is CASSSTGTGEKLFF. CDR3 nucleotides: TGTGCCAGCAGCTCCACCGGGACAGGTGAAAAACTGTTTTTT.

On this clone itself: At one end the junction does not follow the germline gene, possibly because of a read error. The chain employs TRBV7-9 and TRBJ2-6, with TRBD2 as a possible D gene (7 bases). The CDR3 is made up of 16 amino acids. From germline, CDR1 is SEHNR and CDR2 FQNEAQ (reference sequence). Written as DNA, the CDR3 is TGTGCCAGCAGCCGTTCCCCCTCGGCGGGGGCCAACGGCCTGACTTTC. As protein: CASSRSPSAGANGLTF.

V gene TRBV10-3 combines with J gene TRBJ1-2; D perhaps matches TRBD1 (6 bases). Germline assignment: CDR1 ENHRY and CDR2 SYGVKD. The CDR3 extends over 13 amino acids. V was pared by 2 bases and J by 8 bases, with 12 bases between. The CDR3, as DNA: TGTGCCATCAGTGAGACCACAGGGCAAGGCTACACCTTC. Amino acids: CAISETTGQGYTF.

The rearrangement links TRBV4-3 to TRBJ2-7, with 9 bases matching TRBD1. The junction had 6 bases not matched to a gene; V was cut back by 3 bases and J by 3 bases. This CDR3 has 15 amino acids. The germline gives CDR1 LGHNA, CDR2 YSLEER. CDR3 region: CASSQRTGVIYEQYF. The CDR3 nucleotides are TGCGCCAGCAGCCAGCGGACAGGGGTTATCTACGAGCAGTACTTC.

The chain recombines TRBV19 with TRBJ2-5; 12 nucleotides line up with TRBD2. With 6 bases clipped from V and 2 bases from J, the junction kept 1 base outside the gene matches. The CDR3 loop spans 14 amino acids. Germline lookup yields CDR1 LNHDA and CDR2 SQIVND (reference sequence). The CDR3 DNA reads as TGTGCCAGTAGAACTAGCGGGGGGCAAGAGACCCAGTACTTC. It is translated as CASRTSGGQETQYF.

The J gene is TRBJ2-3, the V gene TRBV7-2; 9 positions agree with TRBD2. The CDR3 is 15 amino acids. Germline V CDR1 and CDR2: SGHTA, FQGNSA. J was trimmed by 7 bases and V by 1 base; bases with no gene match: 6. The CDR3 here is CASSLVPSGVYTQYF. CDR3 coding DNA: TGTGCCAGCAGCTTAGTTCCTAGCGGGGTATATACGCAGTATTTT.

Only a few counts were recorded for this clone. V usage is TRBV10-3 and J usage is TRBJ1-2; 8 nucleotides agree with TRBD1. The CDR3 sequence is 14 residues long. V lost 6 bases, J lost 0 bases, and 3 bases stayed unmatched. Per the germline V gene, CDR1 is ENHRY and CDR2 is SYGVKD. As DNA, the CDR3 is TGTGCCATCAGGCCGGGACAGGCTAACTATGGCTACACCTTC. Amino acids: CAIRPGQANYGYTF.

The chain recombines TRBV15 with TRBJ2-5; tentatively, D is TRBD1 (5 bases). TRBJ2-7 explains the end of the DNA better; the J call may be wrong. CDR1 is LNHNV, CDR2 YYDKDF, per germline (reference sequence). This CDR3 has 15 amino acids. CDR3 DNA sequence: TGTGCCACCAGCACGACTGACAGTTCATCCTACGAGCAGTACTTC. Protein product: CATSTTDSSSYEQYF.

The V gene is TRBV10-3, the J gene TRBJ1-6; no clear D gene. From germline, CDR1 is ENHRY and CDR2 SYGVKD. The V and J ends lost 2 bases and 9 bases respectively, with 14 bases between them. The length of the CDR3 is 15 residues. As DNA, the CDR3 is TGTGCCATCAGTGAGCTTGGTTTTTCCGGTTCACCCCTCCACTTT. Its translation is CAISELGFSGSPLHF.

This rearrangement joins TRBV28 to TRBJ2-7; 8 nucleotides agree with TRBD2. Trimming removed 1 base from V and 6 bases from J; junction bases left unmatched: 8. CDR1 is MDHEN and CDR2 is SYDVKM in the germline V gene. CDR3 length: 15 amino acids. CDR3 sequence reads: CASSLLGTSSLEQYF. The CDR3 DNA sequence: TGTGCCAGCAGTTTATTGGGGACTAGTTCCCTCGAGCAGTACTTC.

The chain couples TRBV5-1 to TRBJ2-5, with D possibly being TRBD2 (6 bases). The tail of the sequence fits TRBJ2-7 better, so the J call may be wrong. Germline V gives CDR1 SGHRS, CDR2 YFSETQ. The CDR3 totals 13 residues. CDR3 in amino acids: CASSAGPSYEQYF. The CDR3 DNA sequence: TGCGCCAGCAGCGCGGGACCTTCCTACGAGCAGTACTTC.

This chain uses TRBV4-1 with TRBJ2-5; tentatively, D is TRBD2 (5 bases). The germline CDR1 and CDR2 sequences are MGHRA and YSYEKL. This CDR3 has 16 residues. Trimming left V 4 bases short and J 1 base short, with 16 bases between. This CDR3 is CASSPRRSGPQETQYF. CDR3 sequence (DNA): TGCGCCAGCAGCCCCCGGAGGAGCGGCCCCCAAGAGACCCAGTACTTC.

In DNA form, the CDR3 reads TGTGCCAGCAGCGCCGGGACTAGCGGGGGGGCCAGAGAGACCCAGTACTTC. Translated, it gives CASSAGTSGGARETQYF. This chain joins TRBV9 and TRBJ2-5; 16 bases line up with TRBD2. Trimming cost V 3 bases and J 4 bases; bases outside gene matches: 6. The CDR3 covers 17 residues. Germline CDR1 SGDLS, CDR2 YYNGEE.

This chain joins TRBV5-5 and TRBJ2-1, with TRBD2 as a possible D gene (6 bases). Trimming took off 4 bases at V and 7 bases at J, with 18 bases between the two ends. The CDR3 totals 15 residues. Germline V lookup: CDR1 SGHKS, CDR2 YYEKEE (reference sequence). The CDR3 DNA sequence: TGTGCCAGCAGCCTGGCGGGACTCCTGGTGAATGAGCAGTTCTTC. Encoded protein: CASSLAGLLVNEQFF.

This clone was detected only a few times. CDR3 residues: CASSQEQIPYEQYF. For the CDR3, the DNA is TGCGCCAGCAGCCAAGAACAGATCCCCTACGAGCAGTACTTC. The rearrangement uses TRBV4-1 and TRBJ2-7; D gene unclear. The CDR3 length is 14 residues. V gave up 0 bases and J gave up 2 bases, with 8 bases separating them. The germline gives CDR1 MGHRA, CDR2 YSYEKL.

V is TRBV6-1 and J is TRBJ2-7; the match to TRBD1 covers 9 bases. This CDR3 is 15 amino acids long. CDR1 MNHNS and CDR2 SASEGT come from the germline V gene. J gave up 2 bases and V 4 bases, and 6 bases lay outside the gene matches. CDR3 in amino acids: CASSAPGQGTYEQYF. DNA for the CDR3: TGTGCCAGCAGTGCTCCGGGACAGGGCACCTACGAGCAGTACTTC.

On this clone itself: At one end the junction does not follow the germline gene, possibly because of a read error. The chain combines TRBV6-1 with TRBJ2-3; no definite D call. CDR1 and CDR2 from the germline V gene are MNHNS and SASEGT. The CDR3 consists of 12 residues. In nucleotides, the CDR3 is TGTGCCAGCAGAGAAATCTGGGCCCTTCCTAATTTT. Protein sequence: CASREIWALPNF.

The J gene is TRBJ2-3, the V gene TRBV10-2; TRBD2 is a possible D gene (5 bases). Germline CDR1 reads WSHSY; CDR2 reads SAAADI. The CDR3 extends over 11 amino acids. V was pared by 7 bases and J by 10 bases, with 12 bases between. The CDR3 here is CASNPLVAQYF. The CDR3 DNA is TGCGCCAGCAATCCACTAGTTGCGCAGTATTTT.

This clone was seen only once. V is TRBV7-8 and J is TRBJ2-2, with D possibly matching TRBD2 (6 bases). Trimming took off 2 bases at V and 4 bases at J, with 11 bases between the two ends. The CDR3 runs to 15 residues. Germline V CDR1 and CDR2: SGHVS, FQNEAQ. As DNA, the CDR3 is TGTGCCAGCAGCTTATCGCAAGCGGGCACCGGGGAGCTGTTTTTT. Residues: CASSLSQAGTGELFF.

The CDR3 loop reads CASSTPRQGIGEQYF. The CDR3 coding sequence is TGTGCCAGCAGTACACCTCGACAGGGGATTGGTGAGCAGTACTTC. This chain links TRBV6-5 with TRBJ2-7, with TRBD1 matching 8 bases. Looked up from germline, CDR1 is MNHEY and CDR2 is SVGAGI. This CDR3 has 15 amino acids. J lost 7 bases, V lost 5 bases, and 13 bases had no gene match.

This clone was observed once. The V call is TRBV28, the J call TRBJ1-2; D might be TRBD1 (6 bases). CDR1 MDHEN and CDR2 SYDVKM come from the germline V gene. The CDR3 loop spans 14 amino acids. The V end was cut by 5 bases, the J end by 2 bases, with 12 bases between. The CDR3 region has the DNA TGTGCCAGCAGTCCGCCGGGGACAAACTATGGCTACACCTTC. Its protein product is CASSPPGTNYGYTF.

This chain links TRBV6-5 with TRBJ1-1; D remains ambiguous. Germline V gives CDR1 MNHEY, CDR2 SVGAGI. The V and J ends lost 0 bases and 2 bases respectively, with 7 bases between them. The CDR3 has 14 residues. This chain's CDR3 is CASSYSRSNTEAFF. In DNA form, the CDR3 reads TGTGCCAGCAGTTACTCTCGCAGTAACACTGAAGCTTTCTTT.

This clone appeared a single time. The V gene is TRBV6-5, the J gene TRBJ1-3; the D gene is possibly TRBD1 (5 bases). The germline gives CDR1 MNHEY, CDR2 SVGAGI. The V end lost 6 bases, the J end lost 2 bases, and 11 bases lay between the germline ends. The CDR3 is 14 amino acids. The CDR3, as DNA: TGTGCCAGCAGCCGCCAGGGTACTGGAAACACCATATATTTT. Amino acid sequence: CASSRQGTGNTIYF.

This chain links TRBV5-1 with TRBJ2-3; 8 bases fit TRBD2. Germline V gene sequence: CDR1 SGHRS, CDR2 YFSETQ. This CDR3 has 14 residues. V lost 3 bases to trimming and J lost 4 bases; unmatched junction nucleotides: 4. The CDR3 reads CASSSGTRADTQYF. The CDR3 bases are TGCGCCAGCAGCTCAGGGACTAGAGCAGATACGCAGTATTTT. Full variable domain (missing parts from reference TRBV5-1 and TRBJ2-3): KAGVTQTPRYLIKTRGQQVTLSCSPISGHRSVSWYQQTPGQGLQFLFEYFSETQRNKGNFPGRFSGRQFSNSRSEMNVSTLELGDSALYLCASSSGTRADTQYFGPGTRLTVL.

The rearrangement uses TRBV7-9 and TRBJ1-2; 11 nucleotides align to TRBD1. The J segment lost 10 bases and the V segment lost 4 bases, leaving 8 bases of the junction unmatched. There are 14 residues in the CDR3. Germline lookup yields CDR1 SEHNR and CDR2 FQNEAQ (reference sequence). The CDR3 nucleotides read TGTGCCAGCAGCTCCGCCGGGACAGGGGGTGACTACACCTTC. As protein: CASSSAGTGGDYTF. The full variable domain, in which reference TRBV7-9 and TRBJ1-2 provide the parts outside the CDR3, is DTGVSQNPRHKITKRGQNVTFRCDPISEHNRLYWYRQTLGQGPEFLTYFQNEAQLEKSRLLSDRFSAERPKGSFSTLEIQRTEQGDSAMYLCASSSAGTGGDYTFGSGTRLTVV.

The V and J genes are TRBV28 and TRBJ2-2; 9 bases fit TRBD2. CDR1 and CDR2 from the germline V gene are MDHEN and SYDVKM. V trimming: 8 bases; J trimming: 0 bases; junction bases outside the gene matches: 4. This CDR3 spans 15 amino acids. CDR3 nucleotide sequence: TGTGCCAGCTTTCGCGGGGGGGCGAACACCGGGGAGCTGTTTTTT. Protein product: CASFRGGANTGELFF.